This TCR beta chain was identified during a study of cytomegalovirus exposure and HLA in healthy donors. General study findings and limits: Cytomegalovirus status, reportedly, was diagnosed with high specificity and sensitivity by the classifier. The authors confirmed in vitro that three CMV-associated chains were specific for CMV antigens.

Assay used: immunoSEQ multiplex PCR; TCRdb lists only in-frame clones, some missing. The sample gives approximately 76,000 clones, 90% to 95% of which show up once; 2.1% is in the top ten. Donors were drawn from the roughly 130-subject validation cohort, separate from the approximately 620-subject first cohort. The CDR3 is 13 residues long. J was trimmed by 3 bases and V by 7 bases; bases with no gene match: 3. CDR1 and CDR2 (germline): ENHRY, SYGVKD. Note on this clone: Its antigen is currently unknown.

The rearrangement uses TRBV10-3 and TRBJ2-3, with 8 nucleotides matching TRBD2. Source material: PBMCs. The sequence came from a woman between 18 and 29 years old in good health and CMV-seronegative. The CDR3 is CAITGGSTDTQYF. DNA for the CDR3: TGTGCCATCACGGGGGGGTCAACAGATACGCAGTATTTT.